This T cell receptor beta chain was identified during a study of T cell repertoires in cytomegalovirus infection. Study as a whole: Peptides in the study included HLA-C-restricted and HLA-B-restricted CMV epitopes. Indications came from public TCR beta signatures; they pointed to CMV infection and to a matching HLA type.

Study conclusions and caveats: Frequencies of public TCR beta families were cumulated, and this identified carriers of CMV plus the relevant HLA. In two of eight donors, the top clonotype was HLA-C-restricted CMV-specific.

This clonotype was seen only a few times. Its antigen is still unknown. The CDR3 is 14 amino acids. V dropped 10 bases and J dropped 3; count of bases not matched to a gene: 6. The V gene's germline CDR1 is SNHLY and CDR2 FYNNEI. TCRdb reanalysed the reads using MiXCR and keeps one entry per CDR3 protein. Found here are approximately 340,000 distinct CDR3 sequences, under 35% of them singletons; the top ten hold roughly 20%. This sample comprised cultured PBMCs, obtained from culture after CMV antigen stimulation. The chain recombines TRBV2 with TRBJ2-3; 11 bases line up with TRBD2. The source of this sequence is a human donor in good health (CMV status not recorded). Some clones in this sample may be carry-over from other donors' samples. The CDR3 DNA sequence: TGTGCCATCTCTCGGACTAGCGGGACAGATACGCAGTATTTT. Protein sequence: CAISRTSGTDTQYF.